This TCR beta chain was identified in a study of blood T cell repertoires in COVID-19. Study details: The samples span acute and convalescent COVID-19 from the United States, Italy and Spain. T cells, B-cell-depleted T cells, or PBMCs provided the cDNA or gDNA that served as material.

V lost 7 bases and J lost 0, with 15 bases in between. The germline V gene encodes CDR1 SQVTM and CDR2 ANQGSEA. The CDR3 covers 14 residues. The authors' processing: Amplification of reference gene primers provided the estimated nucleated cell counts. TCRdb's table, derived via immunoSEQ multiplex PCR, lists solely in-frame clones and lacks some. Clone size and the V and J calls come from that table; the DNA yielded D and trimming. This table has roughly 92,000 clones, around nine tenths appearing once. This sequence was found in a man between 50 and 59 years old with acute or convalescent COVID-19. Sequenced sample: peripheral blood. The chain links TRBV29-1 to TRBJ1-1; TRBD1 might be the D (5 bases). CDR3 DNA sequence: TGCAGCGCCTATTTGACAGTGATGAACACTGAAGCTTTCTTT. This codes for CSAYLTVMNTEAFF.